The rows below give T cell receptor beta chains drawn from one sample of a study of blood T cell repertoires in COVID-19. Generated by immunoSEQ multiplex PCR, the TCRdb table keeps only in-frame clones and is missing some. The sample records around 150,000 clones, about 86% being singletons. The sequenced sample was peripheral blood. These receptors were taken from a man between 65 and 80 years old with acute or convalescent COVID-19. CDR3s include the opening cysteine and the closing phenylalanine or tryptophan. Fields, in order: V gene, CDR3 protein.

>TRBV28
CASSYSGSTHNEQFF
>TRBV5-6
CASSDRGAYGYTF
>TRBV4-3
CASSQGTGETYEQYF
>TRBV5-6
CASLLLGQGVNEQFF
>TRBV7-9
CASSLALLAGGDEQFF
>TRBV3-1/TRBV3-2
CASSQTDRGNTEAFF
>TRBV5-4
CASSLGQFSYNEQFF
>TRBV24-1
CATSDADRVNQPQHF
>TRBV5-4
CASSFRTGGVDTQYF
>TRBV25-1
CASSAPGTGSETQYF
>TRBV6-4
CASSAEGGSSYEQYF
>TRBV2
CASSERTSGGPTDTQYF
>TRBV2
CASSEGLAGGNEQFF
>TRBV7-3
CASSRTGTSGEQFF
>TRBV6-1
CASSEARTGELFF
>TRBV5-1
CASSPTGDYNSPLHF
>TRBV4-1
CASSLGTSGPTDTQYF
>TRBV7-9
CASSLAQGAREQYF
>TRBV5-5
CASSIAASSGANVLTF
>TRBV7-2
CASSSFGSGNSPLHF
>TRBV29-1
CSAPGSNNGYTF
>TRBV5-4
CASSSGQANSPLHF
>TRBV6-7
CASFLAGWIGELFF
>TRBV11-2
CASSLVPGLAGELFF
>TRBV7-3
CASSPGLAGAYEQYF
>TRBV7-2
CASSPRSRADTQYF
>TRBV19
CASSTGTSGSNEQFF
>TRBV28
CASSFPGQGVEQYF
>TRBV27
CASTPSGRGYEQYF
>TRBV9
CASSVQQGTQETQYF
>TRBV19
CASSMVDSLNSPLHF
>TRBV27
CASSPHPPGHQTNTGELFF
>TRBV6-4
CASSRYSNTEAFF
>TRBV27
CASRPGHGVQETQYF